This T cell receptor (beta chain) was recovered during a study of regulatory T cells in long-lasting Graves disease. Building of the TCR beta libraries involved iRepertoire HTBI primers and Arm-PCR of CDR3 regions. TCRdb reprocessed the multiplex PCR reads via MiXCR and lists one record per CDR3 protein. The sample records some 300,000 distinct CDR3 sequences, under 25% being singletons. Time point: persistent/refractory GD, antithyroid drugs over 5 years with positive TRAb. The TCR library was made from RNA that had been extracted from PBMCs in TRIzol. Patients came through an endocrinology department, and that department was in Xi'an, China. V was clipped by 3 bases and J by 4 bases; unmatched bases: 3. Per the germline V gene, CDR1 is SGDLS and CDR2 is YYNGEE. The CDR3 runs 14 residues. A note on this clonotype: Its antigen is unknown.

Overall study findings and caveats: Persistent patients had a count of shared public clonotypes (under 3,000) that exceeded that of new patients (about 970). Favoring TRBV28, TRBJ1-2 and TRBJ2-5 was a feature seen in persistent disease.

Sequenced here: peripheral blood mononuclear cells (PBMCs), sampled when the disease was refractory, from a patient treated with antithyroid drugs. This chain uses TRBV9 with TRBJ1-4; 7 positions match TRBD1. The source of this sequence is a female donor with Graves disease. The CDR3 region is CASSDRDSNEKLFF. The CDR3 DNA reads as TGTGCCAGCAGCGACCGGGACAGTAATGAAAAACTGTTTTTT.